Listed below are T cell receptor beta chains from one sample, sequenced in a study of blood T cell repertoires in COVID-19. Clones were read by immunoSEQ multiplex PCR, and TCRdb kept only the in-frame ones, dropping some. The sample carries about 140,000 clones, roughly 80% recorded once. Sequenced input: peripheral blood. Receptor source: a man aged 50 to 60 with acute or convalescent COVID-19. Each CDR3 is given with its conserved first and last residue. D genes are given only for firm matches. Clone size appears in some rows only: once, few, many, or a class for an expanded clone.

TRBV27,TRBD2,TRBJ2-3,.,16,TGTGCCAGCAGTACGGCTAGCGGGGCTAGCACAGATACGCAGTATTTT,CASSTASGASTDTQYF
TRBV5-4,.,TRBJ2-3,.,15,TGTGCCAGCAGCTACTCCGCGGTTAGCACAGATACGCAGTATTTT,CASSYSAVSTDTQYF
TRBV2,TRBD1,TRBJ1-5,.,15,TGTGCCAGCAGTGAAGGGACAGGGGGCGGACAGCCCCAGCATTTT,CASSEGTGGGQPQHF
TRBV29-1,.,TRBJ2-2,.,12,TGCAGCGTTGATCCATCGGGCGGGGAGCTGTTTTTT,CSVDPSGGELFF
TRBV9,TRBD1,TRBJ1-2,.,15,TGTGCCAGCAGCGTAGGACAGGGTGCTAACTATGGCTACACCTTC,CASSVGQGANYGYTF
TRBV18,.,TRBJ1-2,.,14,TGTGCCAGCTCACCAACAGTACAGACCTATGGCTACACCTTC,CASSPTVQTYGYTF
TRBV4-1,TRBD1,TRBJ2-3,.,17,TGCGCCAGCAGCCAAGATATCTTAGGGGGCGGGACAGATACGCAGTATTTT,CASSQDILGGGTDTQYF
TRBV6-5,.,TRBJ1-5,once,15,TGTGCCAGCAGCCCAGACAGCTCCCTTAATCAGCCCCAGCATTTT,CASSPDSSLNQPQHF
TRBV7-2,TRBD1,TRBJ2-1,few,15,TGTGCCAGCAGCTTAGCCAGGGGGATCTACAATGAGCAGTTCTTC,CASSLARGIYNEQFF
TRBV6-4,TRBD1,TRBJ2-6,many,16,TGTGCCAGCAGTACAGGGGGCGCGTCTGGGGCCAACGTCCTGACTTTC,CASSTGGASGANVLTF
TRBV5-1,.,TRBJ1-2,.,14,TGCGCCAGCAGCTACGGACAGTTTAACTATGGCTACACCTTC,CASSYGQFNYGYTF
TRBV15,.,TRBJ1-4,.,17,TGTGCCACCAGCAGAGATAAAGGAGACCCTGGAGGGGAAAAACTGTTTTTT,CATSRDKGDPGGEKLFF
TRBV2,.,TRBJ2-1,.,13,TGTGCCAGCAGTGGAACAGCGGGTAATGAGCAGTTCTTC,CASSGTAGNEQFF
TRBV10-2,TRBD2,TRBJ2-5,many,15,TGCGCCAGCAAAGGAACAGCGGGGGGGCAAGAGACCCAGTACTTC,CASKGTAGGQETQYF
TRBV6-6,.,TRBJ1-4,.,16,TGTGCCAGCAGTTACTTCGGAGGGGATAGGAGGGAAAAACTGTTTTTT,CASSYFGGDRREKLFF
TRBV15,TRBD1,TRBJ1-5,.,14,TGTGCCACCTGGACAGGCCTTTTCAATCAGCCCCAGCATTTT,CATWTGLFNQPQHF
TRBV5-1,.,TRBJ1-2,.,14,TGCGCCAGCAGCTTAACCCTCACACAGGGCGGCTACACCTTC,CASSLTLTQGGYTF
TRBV9,TRBD2,TRBJ2-1,.,15,TGTGCCAGCAGCGTAAAGGCTAGCGGGGTCGAGGAGCAGTTCTTC,CASSVKASGVEEQFF
TRBV20-1,.,TRBJ2-1,.,14,TGCAGTGCTAGTATCTACGGTCCCTACAATGAGCAGTTCTTC,CSASIYGPYNEQFF
TRBV5-1,TRBD2,TRBJ2-3,.,16,TGCGCCAGCAGCACCCAACTAGCGGGGGAAGGAGATACGCAGTATTTT,CASSTQLAGEGDTQYF
TRBV28,TRBD1,TRBJ1-4,.,14,TGTGCCAGCTCTAGGACAGGGGGGAATGAAAAACTGTTTTTT,CASSRTGGNEKLFF
TRBV27,TRBD1,TRBJ1-6,once,16,TGTGCCAGCAGCCTAGGAGGGGGCGTTAATAATTCACCCCTCCACTTT,CASSLGGGVNNSPLHF